What follows are 5 T cell receptor beta chains derived from one specimen sequenced in a study of shared clonotypes between healthy human individuals. The data were produced by immunoSEQ multiplex PCR, yet TCRdb's version contains in-frame clones alone and is incomplete. Altogether roughly 500,000 clones are present, roughly 77% being singletons, with the ten largest covering approximately 13%. What was sequenced was PBMCs. Source of these receptors: a woman between 35 and 50 years old in good health. Some clones in this sample may be carry-over from other donors' samples.

This clone is a singleton in its sample. The chain is built from TRBV11-2 and TRBJ1-3; TRBD1 aligns across 7 bases. Trimming cost V 1 base and J 0 bases; bases outside gene matches: 6. This CDR3 contains 17 residues. CDR1 and CDR2 (germline): SGHAT, FQNNGV. The CDR3 nucleotides are TGTGCCAGCAGCTTAGGGTTAGGGACAGTCTCTGGAAACACCATATATTTT. It yields the protein CASSLGLGTVSGNTIYF.

The rearrangement joins TRBV6-1 to TRBJ2-7, with no clear D. Germline CDR1 reads MNHNS; CDR2 reads SASEGT. V was clipped by 3 bases and J by 2 bases, with 11 bases between them. CDR3 length equals 14 residues. CDR3 protein: CASSDHTGAYEQYF. The CDR3 nucleotides are TGTGCCAGCAGTGATCACACTGGCGCCTACGAGCAGTACTTC.

The chain has TRBV30 and TRBJ2-7; 7 bases are shared with TRBD1. The V and J ends lost 4 bases and 5 bases, in that order; junction bases with no gene match: 2. This CDR3 is built from 11 residues. Germline V gene data show CDR1 as GTSNPN and CDR2 as SVGIG (reference sequence). CDR3: CAWTQGDEQYF. The CDR3 DNA is TGTGCCTGGACTCAGGGGGACGAGCAGTACTTC.

This clone has a handful of counts. The rearrangement joins TRBV11-1 to TRBJ2-5, with D hard to call. The V end lost 3 bases, the J end lost 4 bases, and 18 bases lay between the germline ends. CDR3 length equals 16 residues. Germline V lookup: CDR1 SGHAT, CDR2 FQDESV (reference sequence). In DNA, the CDR3 is TGTGCCAGCAGCTTCCCCCAGGACCAAGATTCAGAGACCCAGTACTTC. It is translated as CASSFPQDQDSETQYF.

This CDR3 is CASSLFRTQEQFF. CDR3 nucleotide sequence: TGTGCCAGCAGTTTATTCAGGACTCAGGAGCAGTTCTTC. V is TRBV27 and J is TRBJ2-1; TRBD2 might be the D (5 bases). The V and J ends lost 1 base and 10 bases respectively, with 11 bases between them. The CDR3 is 13 residues long. CDR1 MNHEY and CDR2 SMNVEV come from the germline V gene (reference sequence).